The 14 T cell receptor beta chains presented below share a single source sample, sequenced in a study of OX40 agonist ivuxolimab in advanced cancers. TCRdb's copy holds only in-frame clones and misses some; the assay was immunoSEQ multiplex PCR. The sample lists tens of thousands of clones, over 70% occurring once. Sequenced here: CD4+ or CD8+ T cells sorted from blood, sampled in a trial of the OX40 agonist ivuxolimab. These receptor sequences come from an adult with an advanced solid tumor such as melanoma, head and neck, liver or kidney cancer.

Note on this clone: Other DNA sequences in this specimen translate into the identical CDR3. CDR3 bases: TGTGCCAGCAGTTTACGGGAGACCCAGTACTTC. Protein sequence: CASSLRETQYF. The J gene is TRBJ2-5, the V gene TRBV28; D not certain. The V end lost 2 bases, the J end lost 5 bases, and 3 bases lay between the germline ends. Germline V gene sequence: CDR1 MDHEN, CDR2 SYDVKM. CDR3 length: 11 residues.

The chain employs TRBV9 and TRBJ2-2; perhaps D is TRBD1 or TRBD2 (5 bases each). Germline V lookup: CDR1 SGDLS, CDR2 YYNGEE. V dropped 0 bases and J dropped 4 bases, with 16 bases sitting between them. The CDR3 is 17 residues long. This CDR3 reads CASSVEGEGIATGELFF. The CDR3 nucleotides are TGTGCCAGCAGCGTAGAAGGTGAGGGGATCGCCACCGGGGAGCTGTTTTTT.

The chain uses TRBV5-1 and TRBJ2-1; TRBD1 agrees at 9 bases. The junction had 7 bases not matched to a gene; V was cut back by 0 bases and J by 6 bases. The CDR3 runs to 16 residues. Germline lookup yields CDR1 SGHRS and CDR2 YFSETQ. The CDR3, as DNA: TGCGCCAGCAGCTTGGATGGACAGGGGTTGTTCAATGAGCAGTTCTTC. Protein sequence: CASSLDGQGLFNEQFF.

The chain is built from TRBV7-2 and TRBJ2-1; D unclear. Germline V gene sequence: CDR1 SGHTA, CDR2 FQGNSA. The CDR3 runs 15 residues. V lost 5 bases to trimming and J lost 0 bases, with 11 bases between them. The CDR3 region is CASSPEAFSYNEQFF. As DNA, the CDR3 is TGTGCCAGCAGCCCAGAGGCTTTCTCCTACAATGAGCAGTTCTTC.

In nucleotides, the CDR3 is TGTGCCAGCAGTTACAATCAGGGGTCCGGAAACACCATATATTTT. Protein: CASSYNQGSGNTIYF. The V gene is TRBV6-5, the J gene TRBJ1-3; D perhaps matches TRBD1 (6 bases). CDR1 MNHEY and CDR2 SVGAGI come from the germline V gene. Deletions cut 2 bases from V and 4 bases from J, with 12 bases between. There are 15 residues in the CDR3.

The gene calls are TRBV5-8 and TRBJ1-2; the D is unclear. The germline gives CDR1 SGHTS, CDR2 YDEGEE. V was shortened by 0 bases and J by 4 bases, with 13 bases between the two germline ends. CDR3 length: 15 residues. CDR3 loop: CASSLALMPTYGYTF. The CDR3 DNA is TGTGCCAGCAGCTTGGCATTGATGCCGACCTATGGCTACACCTTC.

V gene TRBV10-3 combines with J gene TRBJ1-1; 7 nucleotides agree with TRBD1. Germline assignment: CDR1 ENHRY and CDR2 SYGVKD. The CDR3 is 16 residues long. J gave up 1 base and V 6 bases, and 11 bases lay outside the gene matches. The DNA of the CDR3 is TGTGCCATCAGGACCCGACAGGGACGAACGAACACTGAAGCTTTCTTT. Amino acid sequence: CAIRTRQGRTNTEAFF.

The gene calls are TRBV19 and TRBJ2-7; the D gene could be TRBD1 or TRBD2 (6 bases each). The germline V and J ends were trimmed by 4 bases and 0 bases, with 13 bases remaining between them. This CDR3 is built from 15 residues. Germline loops: CDR1 LNHDA, CDR2 SQIVND (reference sequence). CDR3 sequence: CASSTGTGASYEQYF. The CDR3 bases are TGTGCCAGTAGTACCGGGACGGGGGCCTCCTACGAGCAGTACTTC. Full variable domain (outside the CDR3, taken from reference TRBV19 and TRBJ2-7): DGGITQSPKYLFRKEGQNVTLSCEQNLNHDAMYWYRQDPGQGLRLIYYSQIVNDFQKGDIAEGYSVSREKKESFPLTVTSAQKNPTAFYLCASSTGTGASYEQYFGPGTRLTVT.

This clone was seen once. The chain links TRBV7-6 to TRBJ2-5; D gene unclear. The V end was cut by 5 bases, the J end by 4 bases, with 17 bases between. This CDR3 has 15 amino acids. CDR1 and CDR2 (germline): SGHVS, FNYEAQ. The DNA for the CDR3 is TGTGCCAGCAGCCCCGGCGGCAGTTTACGAGAGACCCAGTACTTC. This sequence encodes CASSPGGSLRETQYF.

This chain connects TRBV2 to TRBJ2-7, with TRBD2 identical over 7 bases. The ends lost 6 bases at V and 2 bases at J; junction bases unmatched: 4. Germline V gene sequence: CDR1 SNHLY, CDR2 FYNNEI. This CDR3 has 13 residues. CDR3 nucleotide sequence: TGTGCCAGCAGGCAGACTAGCCCCTACGAGCAGTACTTC. Translating it yields CASRQTSPYEQYF. Drawing the rest from reference TRBV2 and TRBJ2-7, the complete variable domain is EPEVTQTPSHQVTQMGQEVILRCVPISNHLYFYWYRQILGQKVEFLVSFYNNEISEKSEIFDDQFSVERPDGSNFTLKIRSTKLEDSAMYFCASRQTSPYEQYFGPGTRLTVT.

This rearrangement joins TRBV5-1 to TRBJ1-1; tentatively, D is TRBD1 (5 bases). The CDR3 loop spans 14 amino acids. The germline V gene encodes CDR1 SGHRS and CDR2 YFSETQ. Trimming stripped 3 bases from V and 5 bases from J, with 14 bases between. CDR3 DNA sequence: TGCGCCAGCAGCTGGGGGGGTTGGCGGACTGAAGCTTTCTTT. Encoded protein: CASSWGGWRTEAFF.

V usage is TRBV10-1 and J usage is TRBJ2-3; no clear D gene. CDR1 is WNHNN, CDR2 SYGVQD, per germline (reference sequence). Trimming took 6 bases from V and 4 from J, leaving 17 bases between them. This CDR3 is built from 15 residues. The CDR3 coding sequence is TGCGCCAGCAGCCCCGTTACCCTGGTCTCAGATACGCAGTATTTT. It translates to CASSPVTLVSDTQYF.

The CDR3 protein is CASSSGRTKYEQYV. As DNA, the CDR3 is TGTGCCAGCAGTTCCGGGAGGACCAAGTACGAGCAGTACGTC. The V and J genes are TRBV28 and TRBJ2-7, with 7 positions matching TRBD2. Per germline, CDR1 MDHEN and CDR2 SYDVKM. Trimming cost V 4 bases and J 4 bases; bases outside gene matches: 7. The CDR3 runs to 14 residues.

The chain is built from TRBV27 and TRBJ2-2, with 7 bases lining up with TRBD1. V dropped 5 bases and J dropped 1; count of bases not matched to a gene: 13. The germline CDR1 and CDR2 sequences are MNHEY and SMNVEV (reference sequence). The CDR3 sequence is 18 residues long. In DNA form, the CDR3 reads TGTGCCAGCAGTCCTCGGGAAGGGGGCTTTCGGAACACCGGGGAGCTGTTTTTT. Protein product: CASSPREGGFRNTGELFF.